The rows below give T cell receptor beta chains drawn from one sample of a study of cytomegalovirus exposure and HLA in healthy donors. Profiling relied on immunoSEQ multiplex PCR, and the TCRdb table lists in-frame clones only, not all of them. The data hold fewer than 200,000 clones, with roughly 80% observed a single time. The sequenced material came from PBMCs. The receptors were gathered from a woman aged 18-29 years in good health and CMV-seronegative. The CDR3 runs from the conserved cysteine through the conserved F or W. A D gene is named only where the DNA matches it firmly. Some rows mark clone size as missing; the rest say once, few, many or name a class of expanded clone.

abundance,j_gene,d_gene,v_gene,CDR3aa,CDR3nt
.,TRBJ1-1,.,TRBV19,CASRRMDTEAFF,TGTGCCAGTAGGAGAATGGACACTGAAGCTTTCTTT
.,TRBJ2-6,TRBD1,TRBV5-7,CASSLSAGGSGANVLTF,TGTGCCAGCAGCTTGTCCGCAGGGGGCTCTGGGGCCAACGTCCTGACTTTC
.,TRBJ2-7,TRBD1,TRBV28,CASSLTGTGSYEQYF,TGTGCCAGCAGTTTGACCGGGACAGGCTCCTACGAGCAGTACTTC
.,TRBJ1-3,TRBD1,TRBV18,CAATGGTGNTIYF,TGTGCAGCTACAGGGGGCACTGGAAACACCATATATTTT
.,TRBJ2-1,.,TRBV4-3,CASSQGPTSYNEQFF,TGCGCCAGCAGCCAAGGGCCAACCTCTTACAATGAGCAGTTCTTC
.,TRBJ2-5,TRBD1,TRBV7-7,CASSSGTGGVETQYF,TGTGCCAGCAGCTCCGGGACAGGGGGCGTTGAGACCCAGTACTTC
.,TRBJ2-7,TRBD1,TRBV14,CASSQESGTAYEQYF,TGTGCCAGCAGCCAAGAGTCGGGGACAGCCTACGAGCAGTACTTC
.,TRBJ1-4,.,TRBV27,CASSSQGSNEKLFF,TGTGCCAGCAGTTCCCAGGGGTCCAATGAAAAACTGTTTTTT
.,TRBJ1-2,.,TRBV7-9,CASSQGVLYGYTF,TGTGCCAGCAGCCAAGGGGTTCTCTATGGCTACACCTTC
.,TRBJ1-6,.,TRBV2,CASRGDRSNSPLHF,TGTGCCAGCAGGGGAGACAGGTCGAATTCACCCCTCCACTTT
.,TRBJ2-2,TRBD1,TRBV6-1,CASSTRDRGTGELFF,TGTGCCAGCAGTACCCGGGACAGGGGCACCGGGGAGCTGTTTTTT
.,TRBJ1-4,.,TRBV7-9,CASSLSVHRGNEKLFF,TGTGCCAGCAGCTTATCCGTCCACCGGGGGAATGAAAAACTGTTTTTT
.,TRBJ2-7,TRBD2,TRBV10-2,CASQGTSGRTHYEQYF,TGCGCCAGTCAAGGAACTAGCGGGCGAACCCACTACGAGCAGTACTTC
.,TRBJ2-7,.,TRBV7-9,CASRAEGEQYF,TGTGCCAGCAGGGCGGAGGGCGAGCAGTACTTC
.,TRBJ2-5,.,TRBV11-2,CASRARGETQYF,TGTGCCAGCAGAGCCAGGGGTGAGACCCAGTACTTC
.,TRBJ2-1,.,TRBV27,CASIASISNEQFF,TGTGCCAGCATAGCAAGCATATCCAATGAGCAGTTCTTC
.,TRBJ2-1,TRBD1,TRBV25-1,CASSDDREYNEQFF,TGTGCCAGCAGTGATGACAGGGAGTACAATGAGCAGTTCTTC
once,TRBJ2-7,TRBD2,TRBV4-3,CASSQEAPLGGGFYEQYF,TGCGCCAGCAGCCAAGAGGCCCCTTTGGGCGGGGGGTTCTACGAGCAGTACTTC
once,TRBJ2-7,TRBD2,TRBV7-9,CASSLDVAGGPNIAEQYF,TGTGCCAGCAGCTTAGACGTAGCGGGAGGACCAAACATCGCCGAGCAGTACTTC
.,TRBJ2-1,TRBD2,TRBV7-9,CASSQREGWYNEQFF,TGTGCCAGCAGCCAGCGGGAGGGTTGGTACAATGAGCAGTTCTTC
.,TRBJ2-1,.,TRBV19,CASSPSAAGQNEQFF,TGTGCCAGTAGTCCTTCGGCGGCAGGGCAGAATGAGCAGTTCTTC
.,TRBJ2-1,.,TRBV29-1,CSVEPSARGRGDEQFF,TGCAGCGTGGAGCCCAGCGCGCGGGGAAGGGGAGATGAGCAGTTCTTC
.,TRBJ1-1,TRBD1,TRBV4-2,CASSLGTGVNTEAFF,TGTGCCAGCAGCCTCGGGACAGGGGTGAACACTGAAGCTTTCTTT
.,TRBJ2-6,.,TRBV4-3,CASSQDPTGANVLTF,TGCGCCAGCAGCCAAGACCCTACTGGGGCCAACGTCCTGACTTTC
.,TRBJ2-2,.,TRBV27,CASSFQTNTGELFF,TGTGCCAGCAGTTTTCAAACTAACACCGGGGAGCTGTTTTTT
.,TRBJ2-3,TRBD2,TRBV2,CASSGYTSGSLDTQYF,TGTGCCAGCAGTGGATATACTAGCGGGAGTTTAGATACGCAGTATTTT
.,TRBJ1-1,.,TRBV6-6,CASSYSFAGTEAFF,TGTGCCAGCAGTTACTCTTTTGCCGGCACTGAAGCTTTCTTT
.,TRBJ2-1,.,TRBV18,CASSPPERVDEQFF,TGTGCCAGCTCACCACCGGAGAGGGTTGATGAGCAGTTCTTC
.,TRBJ1-5,TRBD1,TRBV11-2,CASSLDQRTGFQPQHF,TGTGCCAGCAGCTTAGATCAAAGGACAGGGTTTCAGCCCCAGCATTTT
.,TRBJ2-5,TRBD2,TRBV27,CASSLVAGEETQYF,TGTGCCAGCAGTTTGGTAGCGGGCGAAGAGACCCAGTACTTC
.,TRBJ1-6,TRBD1,TRBV5-6,CASSIRSATGDLHF,TGTGCCAGCAGCATACGTTCGGCGACAGGGGACCTCCACTTT
once,TRBJ2-1,TRBD2,TRBV19,CASATSSGRALEFF,TGTGCCAGTGCTACTTCTAGCGGGAGGGCCCTCGAGTTCTTC
once,TRBJ2-7,.,TRBV10-3,CAISGTHSSYEQYF,TGTGCCATTTCGGGGACTCATAGCTCCTACGAGCAGTACTTC
.,TRBJ2-3,TRBD2,TRBV27,CASRPFLRGRADTQYF,TGTGCCAGCAGACCCTTTTTGCGGGGGAGGGCAGATACGCAGTATTTT
.,TRBJ1-1,.,TRBV30,CAWSVGVMNTEAFF,TGTGCCTGGAGTGTCGGGGTTATGAACACTGAAGCTTTCTTT
few,TRBJ1-1,.,TRBV9,CASSVVTGSVAFF,TGTGCCAGCAGCGTAGTAACGGGTTCTGTAGCTTTCTTT
few,TRBJ1-2,.,TRBV7-2,CASSLPGENGYTF,TGTGCCAGCAGCTTACCAGGGGAGAATGGCTACACCTTC
.,TRBJ1-3,.,TRBV5-1,CASSLGDSYSGNTIYF,TGCGCCAGCAGCTTGGGAGACTCTTACTCTGGAAACACCATATATTTT
few,TRBJ1-1,.,TRBV9,CASSGDTFTEAFF,TGTGCCAGCAGCGGGGACACCTTCACTGAAGCTTTCTTT
.,TRBJ1-5,.,TRBV5-5,CASSLEGTLQPQHF,TGTGCCAGCAGCTTGGAGGGGACACTTCAGCCCCAGCATTTT
.,TRBJ1-1,.,TRBV30,CAWSVLGGTEAFF,TGTGCCTGGAGTGTGCTGGGGGGGACTGAAGCTTTCTTT
.,TRBJ2-3,TRBD2,TRBV9,CASSLTAGATTDTQYF,TGTGCCAGCAGCCTTACGGCGGGAGCGACCACAGATACGCAGTATTTT
.,TRBJ2-7,.,TRBV4-3,CASSQVPDSGYEQYF,TGCGCCAGCAGCCAAGTTCCGGATTCGGGCTACGAGCAGTACTTC
.,TRBJ1-5,.,TRBV6-1,CASSESYNPYQPQHF,TGTGCCAGCAGTGAATCTTACAATCCATATCAGCCCCAGCATTTT
.,TRBJ2-1,TRBD1,TRBV18,CASSPGQGAIYNEQFF,TGTGCCAGCTCACCGGGACAGGGGGCGATCTACAATGAGCAGTTCTTC
.,TRBJ1-3,.,TRBV6-1,CASSESGDGNTIYF,TGTGCCAGCAGTGAATCAGGGGATGGAAACACCATATATTTT
.,TRBJ2-3,.,TRBV5-1,CASRNGQTDTQYF,TGCGCCAGCAGAAACGGACAGACAGATACGCAGTATTTT
once,TRBJ1-5,.,TRBV6-1,CASSVVRVYSNQPQHF,TGTGCCAGCAGTGTGGTCAGGGTCTATAGCAATCAGCCCCAGCATTTT